This T cell receptor (beta chain) was sequenced in a study of Ad26.COV2.S vaccination and SARS-CoV-2 variants. On this clone itself: The antigen is undetermined.

Regarding treatment: about 20 received Ad26.COV2.S at low or high dose, single or two shots; roughly five received placebo; per-sample allocation not given. Sampling took place 63 days after the first vaccine or placebo injection. Study-wide points: Spike-specific responses of CD8+ and CD4+ T cells were reported to display substantial breadth after vaccination. People who got the vaccine had more spike-specific TCR breadth than people who got placebo.

Profiling relied on immunoSEQ multiplex PCR, and the TCRdb table lists in-frame clones only, not all of them. The table includes about 440,000 clones, 90% detected once. The trim removed 3 bases at V and 5 bases at J, leaving 2 bases unmatched. There are 14 residues in the CDR3. The V gene's germline CDR1 is ENHRY and CDR2 SYGVKD. This specimen consisted of peripheral blood, obtained in a trial of Ad26.COV2.S vaccine versus placebo. The chain links TRBV10-3 to TRBJ2-5; 11 bases are shared with TRBD1. The TCR comes from a person aged 18-60 years who received the Ad26.COV2.S COVID-19 vaccine or a placebo. The CDR3, as DNA: TGTGCCATCAGTGAAGGGACAGGGGGGGAGACCCAGTACTTC. It specifies CAISEGTGGETQYF.